These 18 T cell receptor beta chains share one sample of origin, sequenced in a study of blood T cell repertoires in COVID-19. Assay: immunoSEQ multiplex PCR; the TCRdb copy retains only in-frame clones and omits some. The sample shows about 160,000 clones, 85% of them seen only once. Specimen: peripheral blood. The receptors stem from a human donor with acute or convalescent COVID-19. The donor label of this sample is uncertain.

The rearrangement joins TRBV28 to TRBJ1-5, with D maybe TRBD1 (5 bases). Trimming removed 2 bases at V and 2 bases at J, with 13 bases between. CDR1 and CDR2 from the germline V gene are MDHEN and SYDVKM. This CDR3 comprises 16 residues. The CDR3 is CASSLSIRGGNQPQHF. The CDR3 coding sequence is TGTGCCAGCAGTTTAAGTATTCGGGGGGGCAATCAGCCCCAGCATTTT.

The chain couples TRBV5-1 to TRBJ2-7; 7 bases line up with TRBD1. CDR1 and CDR2 (germline): SGHRS, YFSETQ. This CDR3 region has 12 residues. V was pared by 4 bases and J by 11 bases, with 9 bases of the junction left unmatched. The CDR3: CASSHDRVGEYF. CDR3 in DNA: TGCGCCAGCAGCCACGACAGGGTAGGAGAGTACTTC. The full variable domain, completed using reference TRBV5-1 and TRBJ2-7, is KAGVTQTPRYLIKTRGQQVTLSCSPISGHRSVSWYQQTPGQGLQFLFEYFSETQRNKGNFPGRFSGRQFSNSRSEMNVSTLELGDSALYLCASSHDRVGEYFGPGTRLTVT.

The rearrangement joins TRBV18 to TRBJ1-5; D gene ambiguous. CDR1 is KGHSH and CDR2 is LQKENI in the germline V gene. Trimming removed 2 bases at V and 3 bases at J, with 11 bases between. The CDR3 contains 15 residues. CDR3 amino acids: CASSPGGQYNQPQHF. The CDR3 DNA follows: TGTGCCAGCTCACCAGGTGGGCAGTACAATCAGCCCCAGCATTTT.

V is TRBV15 and J is TRBJ2-5, with TRBD2 matching 7 bases. Per germline, CDR1 LNHNV and CDR2 YYDKDF (reference sequence). The CDR3 covers 14 residues. V was pared by 1 base and J by 3 bases, with 2 bases of the junction left unmatched. CDR3 in amino acids: CATSRAGLEETQYF. The CDR3 DNA reads TGTGCCACCAGCAGAGCAGGACTAGAAGAGACCCAGTACTTC.

This sequence joins TRBV19 and TRBJ1-5, with D unresolved. V was clipped by 3 bases and J by 0 bases, with 9 bases between them. The CDR3 runs to 15 residues. The germline CDR1 and CDR2 sequences are LNHDA and SQIVND (reference sequence). The DNA for the CDR3 is TGTGCCAGTAGTATTACAGACCATAGCAATCAGCCCCAGCATTTT. Amino acid sequence: CASSITDHSNQPQHF.

This clone turned up a few times. The J gene is TRBJ2-5, the V gene TRBV6-2 or TRBV6-3; TRBD2 might be the D (6 bases). The CDR3 runs to 17 residues. The V gene's germline CDR1 is MNHEY and CDR2 SVGEGT. Trimming cost V 5 bases and J 1 base, with 20 bases left between them. CDR3 coding DNA: TGTGCCAGCAGTAGTGGAACGGGGCGGGGATTCCAAGAGACCCAGTACTTC. It yields the protein CASSSGTGRGFQETQYF.

This chain connects TRBV2 to TRBJ2-4; the match to TRBD1 covers 7 bases. Losses at the gene ends were 5 bases for V and 0 bases for J; bases not matched to a gene: 7. The length of the CDR3 is 16 residues. Germline lookup yields CDR1 SNHLY and CDR2 FYNNEI. In nucleotides, the CDR3 is TGTGCCAGCAGTACGACAGGGTCCCCAGCCAAAAACATTCAGTACTTC. Amino acids: CASSTTGSPAKNIQYF.

CDR3 DNA: TGTGCCAGCACAACTAGCCAGGGATTTAATGAAAAACTGTTTTTT. It yields the protein CASTTSQGFNEKLFF. The rearrangement joins TRBV13 to TRBJ1-4; tentative D call: TRBD1 (5 bases). CDR3 length: 15 residues. Germline values: CDR1 PRHDT, CDR2 FYEKMQ (reference sequence). Trimming pared 7 bases from V and 4 bases from J, leaving 16 bases between.

The chain employs TRBV19 and TRBJ1-2; 7 nucleotides agree with TRBD1. The CDR3 runs to 14 residues. Looked up from germline, CDR1 is LNHDA and CDR2 is SQIVND (reference sequence). With 2 bases clipped from V and 0 bases from J, the junction kept 0 bases outside the gene matches. The CDR3 DNA is TGTGCCAGTAGTATAAGGGGGCCTAACTATGGCTACACCTTC. Amino acid sequence: CASSIRGPNYGYTF.

The chain employs TRBV5-1 and TRBJ1-2, with TRBD1 matching over 8 bases. Germline V lookup: CDR1 SGHRS, CDR2 YFSETQ. Unmatched junction bases numbered 9, after V lost 4 bases and J lost 1 base. The CDR3 is made up of 16 amino acids. CDR3 DNA: TGCGCCAGCAGCATGACCCTGACAGGGGATAACTATGGCTACACCTTC. Translating gives CASSMTLTGDNYGYTF.

The chain recombines TRBV18 with TRBJ1-5; D is uncertain. CDR1 and CDR2 from the germline V gene are KGHSH and LQKENI. The length of the CDR3 is 14 residues. V was clipped by 6 bases and J by 1 base, with 10 bases between them. DNA for the CDR3: TGTGCCAGCTCCCCTGACATGAGCAATCAGCCCCAGCATTTT. Its translation is CASSPDMSNQPQHF.

The CDR3 loop reads CASSGTGQGPTEAFF. The CDR3 DNA reads as TGCGCCAGCAGCGGAACTGGACAGGGGCCCACTGAAGCTTTCTTT. V and J are TRBV5-1 and TRBJ1-1, with TRBD1 identical over 9 bases. After removal of 4 bases from V and 4 bases from J, the junction contained 8 bases not matched to a gene. The germline gives CDR1 SGHRS, CDR2 YFSETQ. The CDR3 has 15 amino acids.

The rearrangement joins TRBV6-5 to TRBJ1-1, with D unclear. The V and J ends lost 7 bases and 0 bases respectively, with 9 bases between them. The CDR3 has 13 residues. Germline V gene data show CDR1 as MNHEY and CDR2 as SVGAGI. CDR3 sequence: CASTEAMNTEAFF. The DNA of the CDR3 is TGTGCCAGCACGGAGGCTATGAACACTGAAGCTTTCTTT.

V and J are TRBV25-1 and TRBJ2-1; D unresolved. From germline, CDR1 is MGHDK and CDR2 SYGVNS. Deletions cut 8 bases from V and 7 bases from J, with 15 bases between. This CDR3 has 13 amino acids. The CDR3 reads CASDDGVFNEQFF. CDR3 DNA sequence: TGTGCCAGCGATGACGGAGTCTTTAATGAGCAGTTCTTC.

The J gene is TRBJ1-3, the V gene TRBV9, with 7 bases lining up with TRBD1. The CDR3 consists of 18 residues. Germline V gene data show CDR1 as SGDLS and CDR2 as YYNGEE. With V trimmed by 0 bases and J by 0 bases, 9 bases remained unmatched. The CDR3 reads CASSVDTGDGHSGNTIYF. CDR3 coding DNA: TGTGCCAGCAGCGTAGATACAGGGGACGGCCACTCTGGAAACACCATATATTTT. Full variable domain (missing parts from reference TRBV9 and TRBJ1-3): DSGVTQTPKHLITATGQRVTLRCSPRSGDLSVYWYQQSLDQGLQFLIQYYNGEERAKGNILERFSAQQFPDLHSELNLSSLELGDSALYFCASSVDTGDGHSGNTIYFGEGSWLTVV.

V usage is TRBV6-5 and J usage is TRBJ1-2; TRBD1 matches 11 bases. This CDR3 has 15 residues. V lost 3 bases, J lost 8 bases, and 8 bases stayed unmatched. Looked up from germline, CDR1 is MNHEY and CDR2 is SVGAGI. CDR3 bases: TGTGCCAGCAGTTATGGACAGGGGGCTTCCGAAGGCTACACCTTC. This encodes CASSYGQGASEGYTF.

This clone was seen just once. The chain recombines TRBV11-2 with TRBJ1-5; D unclear. V was clipped by 1 base and J by 4 bases, with 5 bases between them. Germline CDR1 reads SGHAT; CDR2 reads FQNNGV. The CDR3 contains 13 residues. DNA for the CDR3: TGTGCCAGCAGCTTAGCTGTAAATCAGCCCCAGCATTTT. Encoded protein: CASSLAVNQPQHF.

This clone was picked up many times. The CDR3 is CASSIGTFRRAEAFF. Written as DNA, the CDR3 is TGTGCCAGTAGTATCGGGACTTTTCGACGTGCTGAAGCTTTCTTT. The chain recombines TRBV19 with TRBJ1-1, with a tentative D call TRBD1 (5 bases). V dropped 3 bases and J dropped 6 bases, with 17 bases sitting between them. The CDR3 length is 15 residues. Germline loops: CDR1 LNHDA, CDR2 SQIVND (reference sequence).